These T cell receptor beta chains were read from a single sample in a study of CD8 T cells in Susac syndrome. TCRdb fed the immunoSEQ multiplex PCR reads into MiXCR, producing one record per CDR3 protein. Found here are around 140,000 distinct CDR3 sequences, approximately 93% of them singletons; the top ten hold over 0.07%. Sequences were obtained from CD4+ T cells from PBMCs. The source of these receptors is a human donor in good health. The CDR3 runs from the conserved cysteine through the conserved F or W. The order of the fields is V gene, J gene, D gene, clone size, CDR3 protein, CDR3 DNA. D genes are given only for firm matches. The listing skips clone size in some rows; elsewhere it reads once, few, many or a size class.

>TRBV30|TRBJ1-1|NA|NA
CALLRGRKNTEAFF
TGTGCCCTCCTACGGGGAAGGAAGAACACTGAAGCTTTCTTT
>TRBV12-3/TRBV12-4|TRBJ1-4|NA|NA
CASSLGEEKLFF
TGTGCCAGCAGTTTAGGAGAGGAAAAACTGTTTTTT
>TRBV7-2|TRBJ1-2|TRBD1|few
CASSLTRTGPPSGF
TGTGCCAGCAGCTTAACGCGGACAGGCCCCCCAAGCGGCTTC
>TRBV20-1|TRBJ2-7|NA|NA
CSARDSSEGSYEQYF
TGCAGTGCTAGAGATTCGTCGGAGGGGTCCTACGAGCAGTACTTC
>TRBV10-2|TRBJ2-7|TRBD2|NA
CASSSGLAGAWDSIYEQYF
TGCGCCAGCAGCTCCGGACTAGCGGGAGCGTGGGACAGTATATACGAGCAGTACTTC
>TRBV6-6|TRBJ1-5|NA|NA
CASTRWGSGNQPQHF
TGTGCCAGCACCCGGTGGGGATCGGGCAATCAGCCCCAGCATTTT
>TRBV19|TRBJ2-1|TRBD2|NA
CASTPTTSGTYNEQFF
TGTGCCAGTACCCCGACGACTAGCGGGACCTACAATGAGCAGTTCTTC
>TRBV12-3/TRBV12-4|TRBJ2-1|TRBD2|NA
CASSLVTSGPGDEQFF
TGTGCCAGCAGTTTAGTGACTAGCGGGCCGGGGGATGAGCAGTTCTTC
>TRBV12-3/TRBV12-4|TRBJ2-7|TRBD2|once
CASSAGLAGVYEQYF
TGTGCCAGCAGTGCAGGACTAGCGGGGGTCTACGAGCAGTACTTC
>TRBV10-3|TRBJ1-1|NA|NA
CAIKKQGLNTEAFF
TGTGCCATCAAAAAACAGGGATTGAACACTGAAGCTTTCTTT
>TRBV2|TRBJ1-3|NA|once
CASSLSSSGNTIYF
TGTGCCAGCAGTTTATCGAGCTCTGGAAACACCATATATTTT
>TRBV5-1|TRBJ2-7|NA|few
CASRGQGGSYEQYF
TGCGCCAGCAGAGGGCAGGGGGGTTCCTACGAGCAGTACTTC
>TRBV11-2|TRBJ2-2|TRBD1|few
CASSSGTGTGELFF
TGTGCCAGCAGCTCCGGGACAGGGACCGGGGAGCTGTTTTTT
>TRBV3-1|TRBJ2-7|NA|NA
CASSQDQGPSYEQYF
TGTGCCAGCAGCCAAGATCAGGGCCCGTCCTACGAGCAGTACTTC
>TRBV5-1|TRBJ1-1|NA|NA
CASRRGDDTEAFF
TGCGCCAGCAGGCGGGGAGATGACACTGAAGCTTTCTTT
>TRBV10-2|TRBJ2-7|NA|NA
CASSRTPPSYEQYF
TGCGCCAGCAGTCGGACTCCCCCATCCTACGAGCAGTACTTC
>TRBV2|TRBJ1-1|NA|NA
CASSVGKRMNTEAFF
TGTGCCAGCAGTGTAGGTAAACGGATGAACACTGAAGCTTTCTTT
>TRBV6-1|TRBJ2-1|TRBD2|NA
CASRDTGGAGGMNEQFF
TGTGCCAGCAGGGACACCGGGGGAGCGGGAGGGATGAATGAGCAGTTCTTC
>TRBV6-2/TRBV6-3|TRBJ2-4|NA|NA
CASSYGVGVEGNIQYF
TGTGCCAGCAGTTATGGTGTGGGGGTAGAGGGAAACATTCAGTACTTC
>TRBV2|TRBJ1-4|TRBD1|NA
CASNPGQGDEKLFF
TGTGCCAGCAACCCGGGACAGGGAGATGAAAAACTGTTTTTT
>TRBV5-1|TRBJ2-7|TRBD2|NA
CASSSPGLASEQYF
TGCGCCAGCAGCTCCCCCGGACTAGCGTCTGAGCAGTACTTC
>TRBV15|TRBJ2-7|NA|NA
CATSNPSALRRVEQYF
TGTGCCACCAGCAACCCTAGCGCCTTGAGGAGGGTCGAGCAGTACTTC
>TRBV6-5|TRBJ1-2|NA|NA
CASSYLDGGYGYTF
TGTGCCAGCAGTTATCTGGACGGGGGATATGGCTACACCTTC
>TRBV27|TRBJ1-1|NA|NA
CASTPAGWGTEAFF
TGTGCCAGCACCCCCGCAGGGTGGGGCACTGAAGCTTTCTTT
>TRBV25-1|TRBJ2-5|TRBD1|NA
CASSDLGGAADIYETQYF
TGTGCCAGCAGTGATTTAGGGGGCGCGGCGGATATTTACGAGACCCAGTACTTC
>TRBV6-2/TRBV6-3|TRBJ1-1|TRBD1|NA
CASTPPLPDRARALVAFF
TGTGCCAGCACCCCACCGCTCCCGGACAGGGCCAGGGCCCTTGTAGCTTTCTTT
>TRBV7-9|TRBJ2-4|TRBD1|NA
CASSLAPTGADIQYF
TGTGCCAGCAGCTTAGCGCCCACAGGGGCGGACATTCAGTACTTC
>TRBV12-3/TRBV12-4|TRBJ2-7|TRBD2|NA
CASSYRRDYPYEQYF
TGTGCCAGCAGTTACCGCCGGGACTATCCTTACGAGCAGTACTTC
>TRBV30|TRBJ1-2|TRBD1|NA
CAWSRGKRLGYTF
TGTGCCTGGAGCAGGGGGAAGCGACTTGGCTACACCTTC
>TRBV20-1|TRBJ1-5|NA|NA
CSARDRRHPNQPQHF
TGCAGTGCTAGAGATAGACGCCACCCCAATCAGCCCCAGCATTTT
>TRBV5-1|TRBJ2-1|NA|NA
CASSLDTGYNEQFF
TGCGCCAGCAGCTTGGACACGGGTTACAATGAGCAGTTCTTC
>TRBV2|TRBJ2-3|NA|NA
CASSELLSTDTQYF
TGTGCCAGCAGTGAGTTACTAAGCACAGATACGCAGTATTTT
>TRBV19|TRBJ2-1|NA|NA
CASSIGGGRAQSSYNEQFF
TGTGCCAGTAGTATAGGGGGGGGGCGAGCACAGAGCTCCTACAATGAGCAGTTCTTC
>TRBV27|TRBJ2-7|NA|NA
CASSSFLRAPYEQYF
TGTGCCAGCAGTTCCTTCCTCAGGGCCCCCTACGAGCAGTACTTC
>TRBV10-3|TRBJ2-5|TRBD2|NA
CAIRGAGGETQYF
TGTGCCATCCGAGGTGCGGGAGGGGAGACCCAGTACTTC
>TRBV30|TRBJ2-7|TRBD2|NA
CAWTVAGNNYEQYF
TGTGCCTGGACTGTAGCGGGGAATAACTACGAGCAGTACTTC
>TRBV18|TRBJ1-4|NA|NA
CASSPPGDGEKLFF
TGTGCCAGCTCACCACCCGGGGACGGGGAAAAACTGTTTTTT
>TRBV5-1|TRBJ2-1|NA|NA
CASSLVLGTELEEQFF
TGCGCCAGCAGCTTGGTTTTAGGGACCGAGCTGGAGGAGCAGTTCTTC
>TRBV5-4|TRBJ2-1|TRBD2|NA
CASTLGAGGPGTEFF
TGTGCCAGCACCTTGGGAGCGGGAGGGCCGGGTACTGAGTTCTTC
>TRBV12-5|TRBJ1-1|NA|NA
CASGLVQWMNTEAFF
TGTGCTAGTGGTTTGGTACAGTGGATGAACACTGAAGCTTTCTTT
>TRBV5-1|TRBJ2-1|TRBD2|NA
CASSLIGTSGSMAYNEQFF
TGCGCCAGCAGCTTGATAGGGACTAGCGGGAGCATGGCCTACAATGAGCAGTTCTTC
>TRBV12-3/TRBV12-4|TRBJ2-1|TRBD2|NA
CASNLRTSGITTYNEQFF
TGTGCCAGCAACCTCCGGACTAGCGGGATTACGACCTACAATGAGCAGTTCTTC
>TRBV14|TRBJ1-1|NA|NA
CASSQVLGPRTEAFF
TGTGCCAGCAGCCAAGTTTTGGGGCCGAGAACTGAAGCTTTCTTT
>TRBV2|TRBJ2-3|TRBD2|NA
CASSDRGVHTDTQYF
TGTGCCAGCAGTGACCGGGGGGTCCACACAGATACGCAGTATTTT
>TRBV28|TRBJ2-1|TRBD2|NA
CASILAGGGNEQFF
TGTGCCAGCATCCTAGCGGGAGGGGGCAATGAGCAGTTCTTC